Below, one TCR beta chain is given with its context. Its antigen is not known. The germline V gene has CDR1 SNHLY and CDR2 FYNNEI. The CDR3 extends over 13 amino acids. Deletions cut 1 base from V and 14 bases from J, with 12 bases between. The data are from a study of CD8 T cells in Susac syndrome. Notes on the study in general: Where Susac syndrome CD4+ T cell repertoires were concerned, no clonal expansion was evident.

Sequencing of TCR beta was performed on blood CD8+ T cells and on blood CD4+ T cells. cDNA came from about 0.51 to 1 ug RNA primed by random hexamers. Amplification of the TCR beta CDR3 was carried out by immunoSEQ multiplex PCR, which spanned a total of 54 Vbeta and 13 Jbeta segments. TCRdb redid the calling of the immunoSEQ multiplex PCR reads with MiXCR, one entry per CDR3 protein. The sample has tens of thousands of distinct CDR3 sequences, around 94% seen once; the top ten hold 0.3%. Sample: CD4+ T cells from PBMCs. The chain employs TRBV2 and TRBJ1-6, with D unclear. This TCR was recovered from a human donor with Susac syndrome. CDR3 in DNA: TGTGCCAGCAGTGAAGTCGGGGAGTTCACCCTCCACTTT. Encoded protein: CASSEVGEFTLHF.